This TCR beta chain is drawn from a study of T cell responses to AZD1222 COVID-19 vaccine. Study-wide points: Spike was spanned by vaccine-associated CD4 TCRs, which were dominant at 160-218 and 743-854. At study baseline, merely several AZD1222 recipients were seropositive. Spike-specific TCR depth and breadth grew after two AZD1222 doses.

CDR3 length: 15 amino acids. V was clipped by 4 bases and J by 1 base, with 13 bases between them. Germline CDR1 and CDR2: SGHRS and YFSETQ. Profiling relied on immunoSEQ multiplex PCR, and the TCRdb table lists in-frame clones only, not all of them. This sample has fewer than 250,000 clones; 85% to 95% occur once, and the top ten carry approximately 1.3%. To note about this clone: Its specificity is unknown.

The rearrangement joins TRBV5-1 to TRBJ2-3; maybe TRBD1 (6 bases). The source is an adult in good health. The source material was peripheral blood, sampled on day 0 of AZD1222 vaccination. The CDR3 sequence: CASSPQGLGTDTQYF. DNA of the CDR3: TGCGCCAGCAGCCCTCAGGGGTTGGGCACAGATACGCAGTATTTT.